This paragraph reports one T cell receptor beta chain. Reverse transcription of all isolated RNA meant that expressed TCRB transcripts were sequenced. The data were produced by immunoSEQ multiplex PCR, yet TCRdb's version contains in-frame clones alone and is incomplete. The sample yields 620,000 or so clones, 15% to 19% seen once. This sample was taken from a study of beta chain features in type 1 diabetes. The germline CDR1 and CDR2 sequences are MDHEN and SYDVKM. Deletions cut 10 bases from V and 2 bases from J, with 18 bases between. The CDR3 runs to 14 residues. The clonotype was recovered from a man aged 18 to 29 in good health. Sample: naive CD4+ T cells from blood. The chain links TRBV28 to TRBJ2-7, with D tentatively TRBD1 (6 bases). CDR3 in DNA: TGTGCCACCAAGTTGGGGACATTCGCCTACGAGCAGTACTTC. Encoded protein: CATKLGTFAYEQYF. Filled out from reference TRBV28 and TRBJ2-7, the complete variable domain reads DVKVTQSSRYLVKRTGEKVFLECVQDMDHENMFWYRQDPGLGLRLIYFSYDVKMKEKGDIPEGYSVSREKKERFSLILESASTNQTSMYLCATKLGTFAYEQYFGPGTRLTVT.